This is a list of T cell receptor beta chains from one sample in a study of type 1 regulatory T cells. MiXCR was run by TCRdb on the reads, yielding one entry per CDR3 protein. This table has 80,000 to 100,000 distinct CDR3 sequences, about 28% appearing once. What was sequenced was CD4+ T cells, either the whole sample or a sorted fraction (not recorded which). These receptors came from a human donor in good health. CDR3s include the opening cysteine and the closing phenylalanine or tryptophan. A D gene is named only where the DNA matches it firmly. Not all rows give a size; the values are once, few, many and, for expanded clones, a class.

v_gene,abundance,d_gene,j_gene,CDR3nt,CDR3aa
TRBV9,NA,TRBD2,TRBJ2-7,TGTGCCAGCAGCGGAGCCGGGACTAGCGGAAGCACCTACGAGCAGTACTTC,CASSGAGTSGSTYEQYF
TRBV30,NA,NA,TRBJ2-1,TGTGCCTGGAGTGGGCGGAATGAGCAGTTCTTC,CAWSGRNEQFF
TRBV11-2,NA,NA,TRBJ2-5,TGTGCCAGCAGCTTGGACAGCCAAGAGACCCAGTACTTC,CASSLDSQETQYF
TRBV5-1,few,TRBD2,TRBJ2-7,TGCGCCAGCAGCTTGGATAAGAATATAGCGGGCGTGTACGAGCAGTACTTC,CASSLDKNIAGVYEQYF
TRBV5-1,few,NA,TRBJ2-5,TGCGCCAGCAGCGTCACTAGAGAGACCCAGTACTTC,CASSVTRETQYF
TRBV4-1,NA,NA,TRBJ1-2,TGCGCCAGCAGCCAAGAACCAGGGATCAACTATGGCTACACCTTC,CASSQEPGINYGYTF
TRBV12-3/TRBV12-4,NA,TRBD1,TRBJ1-5,TGTGCCAGCAGATCGACAGGGGGTAGCAATCAGCCCCAGCATTTT,CASRSTGGSNQPQHF
TRBV6-2/TRBV6-3,NA,NA,TRBJ2-1,TGTGCCAGCAGCCTCCTAGAGAATGAGCAGTTCTTC,CASSLLENEQFF
TRBV7-9,few,NA,TRBJ2-5,TGTGCCAGCAGCTTAATCGGCGCAGCACAAGAGACCCAGTACTTC,CASSLIGAAQETQYF
TRBV12-3/TRBV12-4,NA,NA,TRBJ2-6,TGTGCCAGCAGTTTATACGAGGGAACAGACTCTGGGGCCAACGTCCTGACTTTC,CASSLYEGTDSGANVLTF
TRBV28,few,TRBD2,TRBJ2-1,TGTGCCAGCAGTTTAGTAGCGGGAGGTAATGAGCAGTTCTTC,CASSLVAGGNEQFF
TRBV24-1,few,NA,TRBJ2-6,TGTGCCACCAGTGATGGGGACTCTGGGGCCAACGTCCTGACTTTC,CATSDGDSGANVLTF
TRBV4-3,few,TRBD1,TRBJ1-2,TGCGCCAGCAGCAGGGACAGGGCGTCGGGTGGCTACACCTTC,CASSRDRASGGYTF
TRBV19,NA,NA,TRBJ2-3,TGTGCCAGTGGTAGACAGAGTTCCACAGATACGCAGTATTTT,CASGRQSSTDTQYF
TRBV5-5,few,TRBD1,TRBJ1-2,TGTGCCAGCAGCATGGGGGACAGGCGCCCAATTAACTATGGCTACACCTTC,CASSMGDRRPINYGYTF
TRBV14,NA,NA,TRBJ2-7,TGTGCCAGCAGCGTCCAGGGGCCCCCCTACGAGCAGTACTTC,CASSVQGPPYEQYF
TRBV24-1,few,NA,TRBJ2-2,TGTGCCACCAGTGCCACAGGGAACACCGGGGAGCTGTTTTTT,CATSATGNTGELFF
TRBV7-2,NA,TRBD1,TRBJ2-7,TGTGCCAGCAGCTTATACGGGACAGCCTACGAGCAGTACTTC,CASSLYGTAYEQYF
TRBV7-2,NA,TRBD1,TRBJ1-2,TGTGCCAGCAGCTTAGTCGGGACAGGGCCCCAGTATGGCTACACCTTC,CASSLVGTGPQYGYTF
TRBV5-6,few,TRBD2,TRBJ2-3,TGTGCCAGCAGACCTAACGGGAGGGGTCCAGATACGCAGTATTTT,CASRPNGRGPDTQYF
TRBV7-2,once,NA,TRBJ2-2,TGTGCCAGCAGCTTATTTTCGGACGGGGAGCTGTTTTTT,CASSLFSDGELFF
TRBV10-3,few,NA,TRBJ2-5,TGTGCCACCTGGCCCGGGTTGGAGACCCAGTACTTC,CATWPGLETQYF
TRBV18,few,TRBD1,TRBJ2-3,TGTGCCAGCTCACCGCCGACAGGGGGACGACGCACAGATACGCAGTATTTT,CASSPPTGGRRTDTQYF
TRBV5-1,NA,NA,TRBJ2-3,TGCGCCAGTCAGAATTCGGGGGATACGCAGTATTTT,CASQNSGDTQYF
TRBV18,NA,NA,TRBJ2-7,TGTGCCAGCTCACGAGCCTCTTCGGGGAGCTCCTACGAGCAGTACTTC,CASSRASSGSSYEQYF
TRBV7-2,few,TRBD2,TRBJ2-7,TGTGCCAGCAGCGGGTTAGCGGGTCCCTACGAGCAGTACTTC,CASSGLAGPYEQYF
TRBV5-1,few,TRBD1,TRBJ2-3,TGCGCCAGCAGCCAAACAGGGGGTACCTCTAATACGCAGTATTTT,CASSQTGGTSNTQYF
TRBV30,NA,TRBD1,TRBJ2-5,TGTGCCTGGAGTCGTCCAACAGGGGGAGAGACCCAGTACTTC,CAWSRPTGGETQYF
TRBV29-1,few,NA,TRBJ2-2,TGCAGCGTTGGCTTCCAGGGATACACCGGGGAGCTGTTTTTT,CSVGFQGYTGELFF
TRBV12-3/TRBV12-4,NA,NA,TRBJ2-3,TGTGCCAGCAGTTTTGGCGGAAGCGAGGGAGATACGCAGTATTTT,CASSFGGSEGDTQYF
TRBV6-6,NA,TRBD1,TRBJ1-1,TGTGCCAGCAGTTACGGCGTGAGGGGGCTCGCCACTGAAGCTTTCTTT,CASSYGVRGLATEAFF
TRBV27,few,TRBD1,TRBJ2-5,TGTGCCAGCAGGCGACAGGGCCCTAGGGAGACCCAGTACTTC,CASRRQGPRETQYF
TRBV19,NA,NA,TRBJ2-1,TGTGCCAGTAGTATAGAGGGGGCTTACAATGAGCAGTTCTTC,CASSIEGAYNEQFF
TRBV20-1,NA,TRBD2,TRBJ2-7,TGCAGTGCTAGGGGCGCTAGCGGGAGGGAGGGGCAGTACTTC,CSARGASGREGQYF
TRBV19,few,TRBD1,TRBJ1-5,TGTGCCAGTACCACGGGACAGGAACGCAATCAGCCCCAGCATTTT,CASTTGQERNQPQHF
TRBV7-3,medium-sized,NA,TRBJ2-1,TGTGCCAGCAGCTTAACGCTAGACAATGAGCAGTTCTTC,CASSLTLDNEQFF
TRBV7-2,NA,NA,TRBJ2-3,TGTGCCAGCAGCTACACAGGGAGCACAGATACGCAGTATTTT,CASSYTGSTDTQYF
TRBV20-1,NA,TRBD2,TRBJ2-1,TGCAGTACGACTCGGGACCGCCAGCGGGGGGACAATGAGCAGTTCTTC,CSTTRDRQRGDNEQFF
TRBV20-1,few,TRBD2,TRBJ2-1,TGCAGTGCTACCAGACTACTAGCGGGAGGACCAAGCTCCTACAATGAGCAGTTCTTC,CSATRLLAGGPSSYNEQFF
TRBV5-1,NA,NA,TRBJ2-3,TGCGCCAGCAGCTTACGGGAACTAGCAACAGATACGCAGTATTTT,CASSLRELATDTQYF
TRBV5-6,NA,NA,TRBJ2-5,TGTGCCAGCAGCCGGACCGTATCGGAGACCCAGTACTTC,CASSRTVSETQYF
TRBV6-5,few,NA,TRBJ2-7,TGTGCCAGCAGTTATCTGTTAGGATCACTCTACGAGCAGTACTTC,CASSYLLGSLYEQYF
TRBV6-2/TRBV6-3,few,TRBD1,TRBJ1-1,TGTGCCAGCAGCCGACAGGGGGCGACCACTGAAGCTTTCTTT,CASSRQGATTEAFF
TRBV5-1,NA,NA,TRBJ2-1,TGCGCCAGCAGCGGAGGGGGCGCCCACAATGAGCAGTTCTTC,CASSGGGAHNEQFF
TRBV24-1,NA,TRBD1,TRBJ2-3,TGTGCCACCAGTGACCCGAAGCGTCGAGGGGGCGCAGATACGCAGTATTTT,CATSDPKRRGGADTQYF